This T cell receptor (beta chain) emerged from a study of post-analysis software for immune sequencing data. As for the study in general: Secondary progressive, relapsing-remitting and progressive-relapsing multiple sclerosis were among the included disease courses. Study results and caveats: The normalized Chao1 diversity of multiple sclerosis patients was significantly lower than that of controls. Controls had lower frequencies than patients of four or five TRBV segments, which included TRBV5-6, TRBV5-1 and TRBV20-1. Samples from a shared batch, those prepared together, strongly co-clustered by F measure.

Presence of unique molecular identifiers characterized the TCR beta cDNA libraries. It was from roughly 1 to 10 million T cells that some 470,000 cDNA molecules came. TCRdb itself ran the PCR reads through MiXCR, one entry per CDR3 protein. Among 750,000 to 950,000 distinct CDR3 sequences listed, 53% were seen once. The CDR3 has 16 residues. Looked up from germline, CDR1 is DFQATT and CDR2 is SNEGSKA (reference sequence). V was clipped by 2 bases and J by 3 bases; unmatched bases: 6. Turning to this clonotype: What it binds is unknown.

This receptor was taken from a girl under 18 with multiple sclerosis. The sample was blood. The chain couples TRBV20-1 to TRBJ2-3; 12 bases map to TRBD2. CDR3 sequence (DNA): TGCAGTGCTAGACGACTAGCGGGAGTTTGGACAGATACGCAGTATTTT. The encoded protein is CSARRLAGVWTDTQYF.